The source of this T cell receptor beta chain is a study of T-cell reconstitution after alpha-beta-depleted transplantation in children. The ends lost 8 bases at V and 5 bases at J; junction bases unmatched: 15. CDR1 and CDR2 (germline): MNHNS, SASEGT. This CDR3 contains 16 residues. This clonotype was observed a handful of times. Preparation of the TCRbeta library used unique molecular identifiers. TCRdb redid the calling of the PCR reads with MiXCR, one entry per CDR3 protein. Of 200,000 to 250,000 distinct CDR3 sequences detected, roughly 6.6% appear once; the ten largest clones hold 5% to 6.5%. This chain connects TRBV6-1 to TRBJ2-3; 8 bases map to TRBD2. This clonotype originated in a boy younger than 10 with acute lymphoblastic leukemia, due to receive a stem cell transplant. The sequences come from PBMCs, collected before TCRalphabeta/CD19-depleted stem cell transplant. CDR3 bases: TGTGCCAGCGCGCGCCTTCCGGGACTAGGTAAAGATACGCAGTATTTT. The encoded protein is CASARLPGLGKDTQYF.